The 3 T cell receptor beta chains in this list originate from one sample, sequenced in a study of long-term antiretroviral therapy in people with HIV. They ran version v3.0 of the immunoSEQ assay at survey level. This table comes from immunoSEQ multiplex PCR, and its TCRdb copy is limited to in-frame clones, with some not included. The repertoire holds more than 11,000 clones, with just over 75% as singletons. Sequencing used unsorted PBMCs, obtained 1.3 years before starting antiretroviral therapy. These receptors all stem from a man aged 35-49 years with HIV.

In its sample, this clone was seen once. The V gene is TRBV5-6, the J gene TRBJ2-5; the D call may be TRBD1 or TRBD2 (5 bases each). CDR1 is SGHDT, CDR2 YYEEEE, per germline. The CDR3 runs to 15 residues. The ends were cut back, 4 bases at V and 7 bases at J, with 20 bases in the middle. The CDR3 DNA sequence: TGTGCCAGCAGCCTCGTACGGGACGGTTGGGGGACCCAGTACTTC. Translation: CASSLVRDGWGTQYF.

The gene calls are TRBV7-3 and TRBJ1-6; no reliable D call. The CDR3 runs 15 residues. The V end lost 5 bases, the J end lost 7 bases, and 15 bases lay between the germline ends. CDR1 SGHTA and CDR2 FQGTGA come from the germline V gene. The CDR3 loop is CASSPGPGRNSPLHF. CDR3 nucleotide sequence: TGTGCCAGCAGCCCGGGCCCGGGGAGGAATTCACCCCTCCACTTT.

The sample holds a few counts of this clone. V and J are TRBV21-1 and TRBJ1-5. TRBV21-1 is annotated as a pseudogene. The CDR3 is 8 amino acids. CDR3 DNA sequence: TGTGCCAGCAGCAAACCGCCTTTT. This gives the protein CASSKPPF.